The 17 T cell receptor beta chains below come from one sample, sequenced in a study of blood T cell repertoires in COVID-19. Assay used: immunoSEQ multiplex PCR; TCRdb lists only in-frame clones, some missing. The sample has fewer than 100,000 clones; 70% to 90% are singletons. Sequenced sample: peripheral blood. These receptor sequences come from a human donor with acute or convalescent COVID-19. The donor label of this sample is uncertain.

The J gene is TRBJ2-3, the V gene TRBV6-5; 9 bases align to TRBD1. CDR3 length: 14 amino acids. V lost 9 bases and J lost 1; bases outside the gene matches: 5. Germline V gives CDR1 MNHEY, CDR2 SVGAGI. The CDR3 coding sequence is TGTGCCAGTAGGCGGGACAGGGGCACAGATACGCAGTATTTT. The encoded protein is CASRRDRGTDTQYF.

This rearrangement joins TRBV4-3 to TRBJ2-7, with TRBD1 identical over 7 bases. The CDR3 is made up of 15 amino acids. V lost 2 bases and J lost 4; bases outside the gene matches: 8. Germline values: CDR1 LGHNA, CDR2 YSLEER. CDR3 sequence: CASSQSPGQLYEQYF. The CDR3 coding sequence is TGCGCCAGCAGCCAATCCCCGGGACAGTTGTACGAGCAGTACTTC.

This chain links TRBV30 with TRBJ1-6; the match to TRBD1 covers 7 bases. J was trimmed by 11 bases and V by 0 bases; bases with no gene match: 10. Germline loops: CDR1 GTSNPN, CDR2 SVGIG (reference sequence). This CDR3 region has 15 residues. CDR3 DNA: TGTGCCTGGAGTGTACGGAGAGGGGGCATGACACCCCTCCACTTT. Translation gives CAWSVRRGGMTPLHF.

The rearrangement uses TRBV5-4 and TRBJ2-7; D is perhaps TRBD1 (6 bases). This CDR3 spans 14 amino acids. V was clipped by 2 bases and J by 2 bases, with 11 bases between them. Germline CDR1 and CDR2: SGHNT and YYREEE (reference sequence). The CDR3 region is CASSLKDRTYEQYF. The CDR3 DNA sequence: TGTGCCAGCAGCTTAAAGGACAGAACCTACGAGCAGTACTTC.

This chain uses TRBV2 with TRBJ1-2; 7 bases map to TRBD1. The V gene end was trimmed by 5 bases and the J gene end by 4 bases; junction bases not matched to a gene: 10. Germline assignment: CDR1 SNHLY and CDR2 FYNNEI. The CDR3 is 15 amino acids. CDR3 loop: CASSPRDRAAYGYTF. DNA of the CDR3: TGTGCCAGCAGTCCCCGAGACAGGGCTGCCTATGGCTACACCTTC.

This chain connects TRBV30 to TRBJ2-7, with 8 bases identical to TRBD2. This CDR3 is 15 amino acids long. V was pared by 4 bases and J by 3 bases, with 11 bases of the junction left unmatched. Germline loops: CDR1 GTSNPN, CDR2 SVGIG (reference sequence). The CDR3 sequence: CAWTGSGGYGYEQYF. The CDR3, as DNA: TGTGCCTGGACGGGGAGCGGGGGCTACGGCTACGAGCAGTACTTC.

The V call is TRBV9, the J call TRBJ1-4; D is unclear. This CDR3 region has 15 residues. In germline, CDR1 is SGDLS, CDR2 YYNGEE. Trimming stripped 0 bases from V and 0 bases from J, with 6 bases between. Written as DNA, the CDR3 is TGTGCCAGCAGCGTAGGCAGTACAACTAATGAAAAACTGTTTTTT. Its protein is CASSVGSTTNEKLFF.

The chain carries TRBV6-5 and TRBJ1-2; TRBD1 agrees at 7 bases. The CDR3 consists of 15 residues. Germline CDR1 reads MNHEY; CDR2 reads SVGAGI. After removal of 5 bases from V and 1 base from J, the junction contained 7 bases not matched to a gene. CDR3: CASSHRGEFNYGYTF. The CDR3 coding sequence is TGTGCCAGCAGTCACAGGGGCGAATTTAACTATGGCTACACCTTC.

This chain uses TRBV29-1 with TRBJ1-1, with D uncertain. V lost 3 bases and J 8 bases, leaving 13 bases between the germline ends. Germline lookup yields CDR1 SQVTM and CDR2 ANQGSEA. The length of the CDR3 is 12 residues. The CDR3 bases are TGCAGCGTTGATAACCTGAGCCCCGAAGCTTTCTTT. Protein sequence: CSVDNLSPEAFF.

The J gene is TRBJ2-2, the V gene TRBV9; the match to TRBD2 covers 15 bases. The V gene's germline CDR1 is SGDLS and CDR2 YYNGEE. J gave up 7 bases and V 0 bases, and 1 base lay outside the gene matches. The CDR3 consists of 16 residues. CDR3 nucleotide sequence: TGTGCCAGCAGCGTAGGGACTAGCGGGGGGGTCGGGGAGCTGTTTTTT. Translated, it gives CASSVGTSGGVGELFF.

The chain combines TRBV7-3 with TRBJ2-7; D perhaps matches TRBD2 (5 bases). The germline gives CDR1 SGHTA, CDR2 FQGTGA. There are 15 residues in the CDR3. Between the trimmed V and J ends, which lost 5 bases and 6 bases, there was a span of 20 bases. CDR3 loop: CASSPQRTSPGEQYF. The CDR3 nucleotides are TGTGCCAGCAGCCCACAGCGGACTTCTCCTGGCGAGCAGTACTTC.

The V call is TRBV5-1, the J call TRBJ2-7, with 12 bases that match TRBD1. This CDR3 has 15 residues. Germline-derived CDR1 and CDR2 are SGHRS and YFSETQ. Trimming at V came to 4 bases and at J to 6 bases, leaving 8 bases not matched to a gene. The CDR3 coding sequence is TGCGCCAGCAGCGCTCCGGGACAGGGGGCTTTCGAGCAGTACTTC. As protein: CASSAPGQGAFEQYF.

The chain couples TRBV5-1 to TRBJ2-2; 7 positions agree with TRBD1. The junction had 10 bases not matched to a gene; V was cut back by 4 bases and J by 7 bases. Per germline, CDR1 SGHRS and CDR2 YFSETQ. CDR3 length equals 15 residues. CDR3 amino acids: CASSKTGAVGGELFF. The CDR3 coding sequence is TGCGCCAGCAGCAAAACAGGGGCCGTGGGCGGGGAGCTGTTTTTT.

The J gene is TRBJ2-7, the V gene TRBV25-1; 9 bases fit TRBD2. Looked up from germline, CDR1 is MGHDK and CDR2 is SYGVNS. V dropped 5 bases and J dropped 7; count of bases not matched to a gene: 21. The CDR3 contains 18 residues. The CDR3 DNA reads as TGTGCCAGCAGTAGGTCGGGGCAGCGGGGGGTTTTTCCTACAGAGCAGTACTTC. Encoded protein: CASSRSGQRGVFPTEQYF.

This chain connects TRBV11-3 to TRBJ2-1, with TRBD1 identical over 10 bases. This CDR3 has 14 amino acids. CDR1 is SGHNT, CDR2 YENEEA, per germline. V was pared by 4 bases and J by 7 bases, with 4 bases of the junction left unmatched. The DNA of the CDR3 is TGTGCCAGCAGCTACCGGGACAGGGGAAATGAGCAGTTCTTC. Protein: CASSYRDRGNEQFF.

The rearrangement joins TRBV24-1 to TRBJ1-2; D is undetermined. V lost 3 bases, J lost 5 bases, and 12 bases lay in between. Germline loops: CDR1 KGHDR, CDR2 SFDVKD. The CDR3 contains 14 residues. DNA for the CDR3: TGTGCCACCAGTGATGACTATACCGATTATGGCTACACCTTC. Protein sequence: CATSDDYTDYGYTF.

The V gene is TRBV18, the J gene TRBJ1-1, with D unclear. The CDR3 covers 16 residues. Germline V gene sequence: CDR1 KGHSH, CDR2 LQKENI. V was clipped by 2 bases and J by 1 base, with 14 bases between them. For the CDR3, the DNA is TGTGCCAGCTCACCATATGGTTTTGGAGAGAACACTGAAGCTTTCTTT. This sequence encodes CASSPYGFGENTEAFF.